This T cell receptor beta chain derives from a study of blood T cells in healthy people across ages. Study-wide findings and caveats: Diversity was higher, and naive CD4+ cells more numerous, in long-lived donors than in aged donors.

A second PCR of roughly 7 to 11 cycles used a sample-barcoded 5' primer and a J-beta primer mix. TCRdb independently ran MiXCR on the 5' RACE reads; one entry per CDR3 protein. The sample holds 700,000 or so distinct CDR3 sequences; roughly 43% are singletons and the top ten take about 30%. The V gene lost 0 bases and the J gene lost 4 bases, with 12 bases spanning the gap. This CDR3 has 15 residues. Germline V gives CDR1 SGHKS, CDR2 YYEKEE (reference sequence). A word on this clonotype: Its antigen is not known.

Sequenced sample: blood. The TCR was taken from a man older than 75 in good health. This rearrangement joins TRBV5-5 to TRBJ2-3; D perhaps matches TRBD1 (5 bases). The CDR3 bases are TGTGCCAGCAGCTTGGGGGGCAATGTGGCAGATACGCAGTATTTT. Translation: CASSLGGNVADTQYF.